A selection of T cell receptor beta chains follows, all from one sample in a study of CD8+CD57+ T cells in acquired aplastic anemia. TCRdb called the reads again in MiXCR, with one record for every CDR3 protein. The data contain around 170,000 distinct CDR3 sequences, around half of them singletons. The sample taken for sequencing was sorted CD4+, CD8+, or CD8+CD57+ T cells (not recorded which) from PBMCs. These receptor sequences come from a human donor with aplastic anemia. Each CDR3 is given with its conserved first and last residue. The order of the fields is V gene, D gene, J gene, clone size, CDR3 protein, CDR3 DNA. A D gene is named only where the DNA matches it firmly. Size is stated for part of the rows, as once, few or many counts, or as a class when the clone is expanded.

v_gene: TRBV4-2; d_gene: .; j_gene: TRBJ1-5; abundance: .; CDR3aa: CASSQESGSNQPQHF; CDR3nt: TGTGCCAGCAGCCAAGAGAGTGGGTCCAATCAGCCCCAGCATTTT
v_gene: TRBV12-3/TRBV12-4; d_gene: .; j_gene: TRBJ2-3; abundance: .; CDR3aa: CASKAVTDTQYF; CDR3nt: TGTGCCAGCAAGGCGGTAACAGATACGCAGTATTTT
v_gene: TRBV20-1; d_gene: TRBD1; j_gene: TRBJ1-4; abundance: .; CDR3aa: CSGESRGNEKLFF; CDR3nt: TGCAGTGGTGAGAGCAGGGGGAATGAAAAACTGTTTTTT
v_gene: TRBV6-1; d_gene: TRBD1; j_gene: TRBJ1-5; abundance: many; CDR3aa: CASRQTGGHQPQHF; CDR3nt: TGTGCCAGCAGACAGACAGGGGGTCATCAGCCCCAGCATTTT
v_gene: TRBV20-1; d_gene: TRBD2; j_gene: TRBJ2-1; abundance: many; CDR3aa: CSAPDSREGRYEQFF; CDR3nt: TGCAGTGCGCCCGACTCGCGGGAGGGCCGGTATGAGCAGTTCTTC
v_gene: TRBV20-1; d_gene: .; j_gene: TRBJ2-7; abundance: .; CDR3aa: CSARPGATYGQYF; CDR3nt: TGCAGTGCTAGACCCGGGGCCACCTACGGGCAGTACTTC
v_gene: TRBV3-1; d_gene: .; j_gene: TRBJ2-1; abundance: many; CDR3aa: CASSQPRTSYNEQFF; CDR3nt: TGTGCCAGCAGCCAACCACGGACCTCCTACAATGAGCAGTTCTTC
v_gene: TRBV6-2/TRBV6-3; d_gene: TRBD1; j_gene: TRBJ2-5; abundance: .; CDR3aa: CASSPGTGGRKETQYF; CDR3nt: TGTGCCAGCAGCCCCGGGACAGGGGGCCGAAAAGAGACCCAGTACTTC
v_gene: TRBV10-3; d_gene: .; j_gene: TRBJ2-7; abundance: .; CDR3aa: CAISDGSGGFYEQYF; CDR3nt: TGTGCCATCAGTGATGGATCAGGGGGGTTCTACGAGCAGTACTTC
v_gene: TRBV15; d_gene: .; j_gene: TRBJ1-5; abundance: .; CDR3aa: CATSKIDQPQHF; CDR3nt: TGTGCCACCAGCAAAATCGATCAGCCCCAGCATTTT
v_gene: TRBV15; d_gene: .; j_gene: TRBJ2-1; abundance: .; CDR3aa: CATSPDLTSSYNEQFF; CDR3nt: TGTGCCACCAGTCCGGACCTAACGAGCTCCTACAATGAGCAGTTCTTC
v_gene: TRBV11-1; d_gene: TRBD1; j_gene: TRBJ1-6; abundance: .; CDR3aa: CASSLFTGGGGAKIHF; CDR3nt: TGTGCCAGCAGCTTATTCACAGGGGGCGGAGGCGCGAAGATCCACTTT
v_gene: TRBV27; d_gene: .; j_gene: TRBJ2-3; abundance: .; CDR3aa: CASRLSYGLTDTQYF; CDR3nt: TGTGCCAGCAGATTATCGTACGGCCTCACAGATACGCAGTATTTT
v_gene: TRBV3-1; d_gene: TRBD2; j_gene: TRBJ2-5; abundance: few; CDR3aa: CASSQDILAGGRETQYF; CDR3nt: TGTGCCAGCAGCCAAGATATCCTAGCGGGGGGGCGGGAGACCCAGTACTTC
v_gene: TRBV7-3; d_gene: TRBD1; j_gene: TRBJ2-3; abundance: many; CDR3aa: CASSINRGSVDTQYF; CDR3nt: TGTGCCAGCAGCATAAACAGGGGGTCCGTAGATACGCAGTATTTT
v_gene: TRBV11-2; d_gene: .; j_gene: TRBJ2-1; abundance: once; CDR3aa: CASSLTGVRSYNEQFF; CDR3nt: TGTGCCAGCAGCTTAACTGGGGTTAGATCCTACAATGAGCAGTTCTTC
v_gene: TRBV20-1; d_gene: .; j_gene: TRBJ1-5; abundance: many; CDR3aa: CSASPSSNQPQHF; CDR3nt: TGCAGTGCTAGTCCCAGCAGCAATCAGCCCCAGCATTTT
v_gene: TRBV7-3; d_gene: .; j_gene: TRBJ2-1; abundance: .; CDR3aa: CASSSMDNEQFF; CDR3nt: TGTGCCAGCAGCTCTATGGACAATGAGCAGTTCTTC
v_gene: TRBV25-1; d_gene: TRBD2; j_gene: TRBJ2-7; abundance: .; CDR3aa: CASSVGPGVAGQYF; CDR3nt: TGTGCCAGCAGCGTAGGGCCGGGGGTAGCGGGGCAGTACTTC
v_gene: TRBV6-1; d_gene: .; j_gene: TRBJ2-7; abundance: .; CDR3aa: CASSEASEQYF; CDR3nt: TGTGCCAGCAGTGAAGCTTCCGAGCAGTACTTC
v_gene: TRBV6-5; d_gene: TRBD1; j_gene: TRBJ1-2; abundance: few; CDR3aa: CASSSDRDYGYTF; CDR3nt: TGTGCCAGCAGTTCCGACAGGGACTATGGCTACACCTTC
v_gene: TRBV5-6; d_gene: .; j_gene: TRBJ1-2; abundance: many; CDR3aa: CASNRGDSSLGYTF; CDR3nt: TGTGCCAGCAACCGCGGTGACTCCTCTCTGGGCTACACCTTC
v_gene: TRBV15; d_gene: TRBD1; j_gene: TRBJ2-7; abundance: few; CDR3aa: CATSSTRQGVSSYEQYF; CDR3nt: TGTGCCACCAGCTCGACTAGACAGGGGGTTAGCTCCTACGAGCAGTACTTC
v_gene: TRBV29-1; d_gene: .; j_gene: TRBJ1-2; abundance: few; CDR3aa: CSVGGVGSYGYTF; CDR3nt: TGCAGCGTTGGGGGGGTCGGAAGCTATGGCTACACCTTC
v_gene: TRBV6-1; d_gene: TRBD1; j_gene: TRBJ2-3; abundance: many; CDR3aa: CASTYGQGTDTQYF; CDR3nt: TGTGCCAGCACCTACGGACAGGGCACAGATACGCAGTATTTT
v_gene: TRBV6-1; d_gene: TRBD1; j_gene: TRBJ1-1; abundance: many; CDR3aa: CASHRGQNTEAFF; CDR3nt: TGTGCCAGTCACAGGGGCCAGAACACTGAAGCTTTCTTT
v_gene: TRBV19; d_gene: TRBD1; j_gene: TRBJ1-5; abundance: many; CDR3aa: CASSIDRAHNQPQHF; CDR3nt: TGTGCCAGTAGTATCGACAGGGCGCACAATCAGCCCCAGCATTTT
v_gene: TRBV11-2; d_gene: .; j_gene: TRBJ1-5; abundance: many; CDR3aa: CASSLDPRNQPQHF; CDR3nt: TGTGCCAGCAGCTTAGATCCACGCAATCAGCCCCAGCATTTT
v_gene: TRBV6-6; d_gene: .; j_gene: TRBJ1-5; abundance: .; CDR3aa: CASSPGPGNQPQHF; CDR3nt: TGTGCCAGCAGTCCCGGACCGGGCAATCAGCCCCAGCATTTT
v_gene: TRBV2; d_gene: TRBD1; j_gene: TRBJ1-6; abundance: .; CDR3aa: CASRGSDRANSPLHF; CDR3nt: TGTGCCAGCAGGGGATCGGACAGGGCCAATTCACCCCTCCACTTT
v_gene: TRBV7-3; d_gene: TRBD2; j_gene: TRBJ2-3; abundance: .; CDR3aa: CASSFSGREGDTQYF; CDR3nt: TGTGCCAGCAGCTTTAGCGGGAGGGAGGGAGATACGCAGTATTTT
v_gene: TRBV20-1; d_gene: .; j_gene: TRBJ2-2; abundance: .; CDR3aa: CSPLDVDTGELFF; CDR3nt: TGCAGTCCCTTGGACGTTGACACCGGGGAGCTGTTTTTT
v_gene: TRBV2; d_gene: TRBD1; j_gene: TRBJ2-7; abundance: .; CDR3aa: CASSLRGQGSHEQYF; CDR3nt: TGTGCCAGCAGTCTCCGGGGACAGGGGTCCCACGAGCAGTACTTC
v_gene: TRBV5-4; d_gene: .; j_gene: TRBJ1-1; abundance: .; CDR3aa: CASSLGRRNTEAFF; CDR3nt: TGTGCCAGCAGCTTGGGCAGAAGGAATACTGAAGCTTTCTTT
v_gene: TRBV25-1; d_gene: .; j_gene: TRBJ2-3; abundance: .; CDR3aa: CASIPAGRTDTQYF; CDR3nt: TGTGCCAGCATTCCCGCAGGGAGAACAGATACGCAGTATTTT
v_gene: TRBV20-1; d_gene: TRBD1; j_gene: TRBJ1-1; abundance: few; CDR3aa: CSARMTGPNTEAFF; CDR3nt: TGCAGTGCTAGAATGACAGGGCCTAACACTGAAGCTTTCTTT
v_gene: TRBV5-1; d_gene: .; j_gene: TRBJ2-3; abundance: once; CDR3aa: CASSPAVNTDTQCF; CDR3nt: TGCGCCAGCAGCCCCGCGGTGAACACAGATACGCAGTGTTTT
v_gene: TRBV7-7; d_gene: TRBD1; j_gene: TRBJ1-2; abundance: many; CDR3aa: CASSLHRGQNYGYTF; CDR3nt: TGTGCTAGCAGCCTCCACAGGGGGCAAAACTATGGCTACACCTTC
v_gene: TRBV3-1; d_gene: TRBD2; j_gene: TRBJ2-3; abundance: .; CDR3aa: CASSDRTSGQSTDTQYF; CDR3nt: TGTGCCAGCAGCGATCGGACTAGCGGGCAGAGCACAGATACGCAGTATTTT
v_gene: TRBV15; d_gene: TRBD1; j_gene: TRBJ2-7; abundance: .; CDR3aa: CATSIGTDIKQYF; CDR3nt: TGTGCCACCAGCATAGGGACAGACATAAAGCAGTACTTC
v_gene: TRBV20-1; d_gene: .; j_gene: TRBJ1-1; abundance: .; CDR3aa: CSASRNRAGNTEAFF; CDR3nt: TGCAGTGCTAGTAGGAACAGGGCGGGGAACACTGAAGCTTTCTTT
v_gene: TRBV9; d_gene: TRBD2; j_gene: TRBJ2-7; abundance: .; CDR3aa: CASSVALAGDYEQYF; CDR3nt: TGTGCCAGCAGCGTAGCCCTAGCGGGAGACTACGAGCAGTACTTC
v_gene: TRBV11-2; d_gene: TRBD2; j_gene: TRBJ2-2; abundance: many; CDR3aa: CASSLETLAGGWTGELFF; CDR3nt: TGTGCCAGCAGCTTAGAGACGCTAGCGGGAGGTTGGACCGGGGAGCTGTTTTTT
v_gene: TRBV29-1; d_gene: .; j_gene: TRBJ1-4; abundance: few; CDR3aa: CSVALAGEKLFF; CDR3nt: TGCAGCGTTGCTCTAGCGGGGGAAAAACTGTTTTTT
v_gene: TRBV6-1; d_gene: .; j_gene: TRBJ2-6; abundance: few; CDR3aa: CASRTGALRGSTGANVLTF; CDR3nt: TGTGCCAGCAGAACCGGGGCTTTGCGGGGTTCCACTGGGGCCAACGTCCTGACTTTC
v_gene: TRBV9; d_gene: .; j_gene: TRBJ2-1; abundance: many; CDR3aa: CASSADQYNEQFF; CDR3nt: TGTGCCAGCAGCGCGGACCAATACAATGAGCAGTTCTTC